These T cell receptor beta chains were read from a single sample in a study of CD8+ T cells in alopecia areata. Here immunoSEQ multiplex PCR was the method, and the copy in TCRdb shows in-frame clones only, minus some. The sample has about 37,000 clones; 45% to 55% are singletons. The sequenced sample was CD4+ Tregs sorted from blood. These receptors were collected from a human donor with alopecia areata. Both conserved end residues are part of each CDR3. The D gene is left open where the match is weak. Part of the rows lack a size; the others show once, few, many or a class for expanded clones.

v_gene	j_gene	abundance	d_gene	CDR3aa	CDR3nt
TRBV29-1	TRBJ1-2	.	.	CSVWVQSRGYTF	TGCAGCGTTTGGGTACAGTCGAGAGGCTACACCTTC
TRBV6-6	TRBJ1-2	.	TRBD1	CASSDRGAVGYTF	TGTGCCAGCAGTGACAGGGGGGCCGTTGGCTACACCTTC
TRBV27	TRBJ2-7	few	TRBD2	CASSWLAGPYEQYF	TGTGCCAGCAGTTGGCTAGCGGGCCCCTACGAGCAGTACTTC
TRBV5-1	TRBJ1-4	.	TRBD1	CASSSDRGQTNEKLFF	TGCGCCAGCAGCTCGGACAGGGGGCAAACTAATGAAAAACTGTTTTTT
TRBV9	TRBJ2-7	.	TRBD1	CASSPRQGSYEQYF	TGTGCCAGCAGCCCGCGACAGGGCTCCTACGAGCAGTACTTC
TRBV7-9	TRBJ2-7	.	TRBD2	CASSLTGTREQYF	TGTGCCAGCAGCTTAACAGGGACTAGAGAGCAGTACTTC
TRBV7-9	TRBJ2-6	.	.	CASSLGSALLSGANVLTF	TGTGCCAGCAGCTTAGGTTCAGCGCTCCTCTCTGGGGCCAACGTCCTGACTTTC
TRBV4-3	TRBJ1-6	.	.	CASSQDGLGGAPPSPLHF	TGCGCCAGCAGCCAAGATGGTCTGGGGGGCGCTCCCCCTTCGCCCCTCCACTTT
TRBV7-9	TRBJ1-6	few	TRBD1	CASSGDRRSINSPLHF	TGTGCCAGCAGCGGGGACAGGAGGTCAATTAATTCACCCCTCCACTTT
TRBV6-5	TRBJ1-2	.	.	CASSQTVPGPRGYTF	TGTGCCAGCAGCCAGACAGTCCCCGGCCCTCGGGGCTACACCTTC
TRBV18	TRBJ2-5	.	.	CASSPNGETQYF	TGTGCCAGCTCACCAAATGGGGAGACCCAGTACTTC
TRBV9	TRBJ1-2	.	.	CASSMRQEDYGYTF	TGTGCCAGCAGCATGCGACAGGAAGACTATGGCTACACCTTC
TRBV7-2	TRBJ2-2	few	.	CASSSVATGELFF	TGTGCCAGCAGCTCAGTCGCCACCGGGGAGCTGTTTTTT
TRBV6-1	TRBJ2-7	.	TRBD2	CASSFLAAHEQYF	TGTGCCAGCAGTTTCCTAGCGGCCCACGAGCAGTACTTC
TRBV27	TRBJ2-1	.	TRBD2	CASSWGLKSGEQFF	TGTGCCAGCAGTTGGGGACTAAAGTCAGGTGAGCAGTTCTTC
TRBV5-1	TRBJ2-1	few	TRBD2	CASSLARGLAGGTNEQFF	TGCGCCAGCAGCTTGGCCCGGGGACTAGCGGGAGGTACTAATGAGCAGTTCTTC
TRBV2	TRBJ2-1	.	.	CASSVPRGEQFF	TGTGCCAGCAGTGTTCCGCGGGGTGAGCAGTTCTTC
TRBV6-6	TRBJ1-2	.	.	CASSYQRFYGYTF	TGTGCCAGCAGTTACCAACGGTTTTATGGCTACACCTTC
TRBV11-2	TRBJ2-7	.	.	CASSPGGRSYEQYF	TGTGCCAGCAGCCCGGGTGGGAGGTCCTACGAGCAGTACTTC
TRBV29-1	TRBJ2-5	few	.	CSVSSAGETQYF	TGCAGCGTTTCTTCCGCCGGAGAGACCCAGTACTTC
TRBV10-2	TRBJ1-5	.	.	CASSESGPNQPQHF	TGCGCCAGCAGTGAGAGTGGTCCCAATCAGCCCCAGCATTTT
TRBV7-9	TRBJ1-2	few	.	CASTGGRANYGYTF	TGTGCCAGCACTGGCGGGCGCGCTAACTATGGCTACACCTTC
TRBV5-1	TRBJ2-7	.	TRBD1	CASSPGTGRPYEQYF	TGCGCCAGCAGCCCGGGGACAGGGAGGCCCTACGAGCAGTACTTC
TRBV7-7	TRBJ2-1	.	.	CASSLGQGTYNEQFF	TGTGCCAGCAGCTTAGGGCAGGGCACCTACAATGAGCAGTTCTTC
TRBV5-1	TRBJ1-1	few	TRBD1	CASSFRSTGMNTEAFF	TGCGCCAGCAGCTTCCGTTCGACAGGGATGAACACTGAAGCTTTCTTT
TRBV18	TRBJ2-3	.	TRBD1	CASSPPGTVHTDTQYF	TGTGCCAGCTCACCCCCCGGGACAGTCCACACAGATACGCAGTATTTT
TRBV14	TRBJ1-1	.	TRBD1	CASRSGQGSTEAFF	TGTGCCAGCAGGTCGGGACAGGGGAGCACTGAAGCTTTCTTT
TRBV9	TRBJ2-1	.	TRBD2	CASSGGAELAGGPNEQFF	TGTGCCAGCAGCGGCGGGGCCGAACTAGCGGGAGGGCCCAATGAGCAGTTCTTC
TRBV4-2	TRBJ2-7	.	TRBD2	CASSERPSGTYEQYF	TGTGCCAGCAGTGAAAGACCTAGCGGGACCTACGAGCAGTACTTC
TRBV14	TRBJ2-1	few	TRBD2	CASSQLQLAGKQFF	TGTGCCAGCAGCCAATTGCAACTAGCGGGAAAGCAGTTCTTC
TRBV6-1	TRBJ2-3	.	.	CASSVLLPSPDTQYF	TGTGCCAGCAGTGTCCTCCTCCCTAGCCCAGATACGCAGTATTTT
TRBV9	TRBJ2-2	once	TRBD1	CASSVAGQGTGELFF	TGTGCCAGCAGCGTAGCGGGACAGGGGACCGGGGAGCTGTTTTTT
TRBV7-2	TRBJ1-2	.	.	CASSFALDRFYGYTF	TGTGCCAGCAGCTTCGCCCTGGACAGATTCTATGGCTACACCTTC
TRBV5-1	TRBJ1-2	.	.	CASSWGPGYTF	TGCGCCAGCAGCTGGGGGCCTGGCTACACCTTC
TRBV7-3	TRBJ2-5	.	TRBD2	CASSLGTSGTWETQYF	TGTGCCAGCAGCTTAGGGACTAGCGGGACTTGGGAGACCCAGTACTTC
TRBV18	TRBJ2-7	.	.	CASSQNGFREQYF	TGTGCCAGCTCCCAAAACGGGTTCCGCGAGCAGTACTTC
TRBV4-2	TRBJ2-7	.	.	CASSHPQTYEQYF	TGTGCCAGCAGCCATCCCCAGACCTACGAGCAGTACTTC
TRBV6-5	TRBJ1-1	.	TRBD1	CASSYGGTGTTEAFF	TGTGCCAGCAGTTACGGCGGGACAGGGACCACTGAAGCTTTCTTT
TRBV28	TRBJ2-1	.	.	CASSLFPRDGRHEQFF	TGTGCCAGCAGTTTATTTCCTAGGGACGGCCGACATGAGCAGTTCTTC
TRBV14	TRBJ1-2	once	.	CASSPPFGGHYGYTF	TGTGCCAGCAGCCCACCGTTCGGAGGGCATTATGGCTACACCTTC